The rows below give T cell receptor beta chains drawn from one sample of a study of blood T cell repertoires in COVID-19. This table comes from immunoSEQ multiplex PCR, and its TCRdb copy is limited to in-frame clones, with some not included. The table lists about 250,000 clones, roughly nine tenths of them singletons, with roughly 4% in the top ten. Material for sequencing was PBMCs or T cells enriched from blood (not recorded which). The source of these receptors is a woman in her twenties or thirties with acute COVID-19. The CDR3 runs from the conserved cysteine through the conserved F or W. A D gene is named only where the DNA matches it firmly.

V: TRBV7-3; D: -; CDR3: CASSSLGRAVDGYTF
V: TRBV7-2; D: -; CDR3: CASSLVGLRAGHEQFF
V: TRBV5-1; D: TRBD1; CDR3: CASSSGQFLPDTQYF
V: TRBV1; D: -; CDR3: CTSSQDKKGTGELFF
V: TRBV6-2/TRBV6-3; D: TRBD1; CDR3: CASSYSSRGWGPEQFF
V: TRBV25-1; D: -; CDR3: CASSEGTIPHAEAFF
V: TRBV28; D: TRBD1; CDR3: CASSSIQGGQPQHF
V: TRBV5-8; D: -; CDR3: CASSLEADAYEQYF
V: TRBV7-8; D: -; CDR3: CASSFPDNYGYTF
V: TRBV5-5; D: -; CDR3: CASRPLTEIGNTIYF
V: TRBV5-4; D: TRBD1; CDR3: CASSRRQGNSPLHF
V: TRBV2; D: TRBD1; CDR3: CASSELGDRNTGELFF
V: TRBV12-3/TRBV12-4; D: -; CDR3: CASSLQQDTEAFF
V: TRBV6-9; D: -; CDR3: CASSYWDNPYNEQFF
V: TRBV10-3; D: -; CDR3: CAISEGGSNQPQHF
V: TRBV7-2; D: -; CDR3: CASSLLGTEAFF
V: TRBV29-1; D: -; CDR3: CSARPDRNTEAFF
V: TRBV2; D: -; CDR3: CASSPSGTLSPLHF
V: TRBV10-2; D: -; CDR3: CASSENHGGVNEKLFF
V: TRBV25-1; D: TRBD1; CDR3: CASSEFRTGGTDEKLFF
V: TRBV18; D: -; CDR3: CASSPSGGSYNSPLHF
V: TRBV11-2; D: -; CDR3: CASSLARGPYNEQFF
V: TRBV28; D: TRBD1; CDR3: CASSLIPGTATNTEAFF
V: TRBV7-9; D: -; CDR3: CASSLPGDTDTQYF
V: TRBV3-1/TRBV3-2; D: TRBD2; CDR3: CASSARKGTSGEADTQYF
V: TRBV4-1; D: TRBD2; CDR3: CASSQGIAGSSYNEQFF
V: TRBV4-1; D: TRBD2; CDR3: CASSQDPSLGGYEQYF
V: TRBV15; D: -; CDR3: CATSRGPGSNQPQHF
V: TRBV5-4; D: -; CDR3: CASSAGWGEGYEQYF
V: TRBV21-1; D: -; CDR3: CASGHLPLAAIGELFF
V: TRBV19; D: TRBD2; CDR3: CASLGTSGDNEQFF
V: TRBV11-2; D: -; CDR3: CASSLEGSGAYEQYF
V: TRBV11-2; D: TRBD2; CDR3: CASSLGLAGGQETQYF
V: TRBV7-2; D: -; CDR3: CASSLAESDNSPLHF
V: TRBV27; D: -; CDR3: CASSFMGRGEQYF